Below are 17 T cell receptor beta chains sequenced from a single sample in a study of CD8 T cells in ankylosing spondylitis. Each CDR3 protein gets one entry after TCRdb re-called the 5' RACE reads with MiXCR. Of hundreds of thousands of distinct CDR3 sequences in the sample, roughly 15% are singletons; the top ten hold under 1.2%. Overall study results and limits: For ankylosing spondylitis blood, a TCR beta motif of under 10 highly homologous variants appeared characteristic.

These TCRs' antigens remain unknown. Sequenced material: blood, either unsorted or a sorted T cell fraction (not recorded which). All receptors derive from a male donor with ankylosing spondylitis.

J is TRBJ2-7 and V is TRBV5-1, with TRBD1 matching over 7 bases. CDR3 length: 18 residues. With V trimmed by 4 bases and J by 4 bases, 20 bases remained unmatched. Germline loops: CDR1 SGHRS, CDR2 YFSETQ. The chain's CDR3 is CASSPGGGVTGSRYEQYF. CDR3 nucleotide sequence: TGCGCCAGCAGCCCAGGCGGTGGGGTGACAGGGTCGAGGTACGAGCAGTACTTC. The whole variable domain, filled in from reference TRBV5-1 and TRBJ2-7, reads KAGVTQTPRYLIKTRGQQVTLSCSPISGHRSVSWYQQTPGQGLQFLFEYFSETQRNKGNFPGRFSGRQFSNSRSEMNVSTLELGDSALYLCASSPGGGVTGSRYEQYFGPGTRLTVT.

The chain links TRBV24-1 to TRBJ2-2, with TRBD2 matching 8 bases. The ends lost 3 bases at V and 1 base at J; junction bases unmatched: 9. The CDR3 covers 18 residues. Germline CDR1 is KGHDR and CDR2 is SFDVKD. The CDR3: CATSDPPGSGMNTGELFF. CDR3 bases: TGTGCCACCAGTGATCCTCCGGGTAGCGGGATGAACACCGGGGAGCTGTTTTTT.

This clonotype occurred many times. The V gene is TRBV28, the J gene TRBJ1-1; D possibly corresponds to TRBD1 (5 bases). Germline CDR1 MDHEN, CDR2 SYDVKM. The CDR3 is 13 amino acids. Trimming took off 6 bases at V and 3 bases at J, with 11 bases between the two ends. This CDR3 is CASSLDSYTEAFF. In nucleotides, the CDR3 is TGTGCCAGCAGCTTAGACAGCTACACTGAAGCTTTCTTT.

The CDR3 sequence: CASSQRGRGTEAFF. In nucleotides, the CDR3 is TGTGCCAGCAGCCAAAGGGGGCGCGGGACTGAAGCTTTCTTT. The V gene is TRBV3-1, the J gene TRBJ1-1; TRBD1 matches 7 bases. The CDR3 runs 14 residues. Germline values: CDR1 LGHDT, CDR2 YNNKEL (reference sequence). With V trimmed by 2 bases and J by 5 bases, 5 bases remained unmatched.

This clonotype has just a few counts. This chain uses TRBV20-1 with TRBJ1-6; possibly TRBD1 for D (5 bases). CDR3 length equals 13 residues. The germline V and J ends were trimmed by 5 bases and 8 bases, with 13 bases remaining between them. Germline lookup yields CDR1 DFQATT and CDR2 SNEGSKA (reference sequence). This CDR3 is CSALGRVDSPLHF. The CDR3 coding sequence is TGCAGTGCTCTGGGCAGGGTGGATTCACCCCTCCACTTT.

This clonotype was found a few times. This chain links TRBV15 with TRBJ1-4; D is unresolved. This CDR3 contains 14 residues. The germline V and J ends were trimmed by 1 base and 6 bases, with 9 bases remaining between them. The germline V gene has CDR1 LNHNV and CDR2 YYDKDF (reference sequence). The DNA of the CDR3 is TGTGCCACCAGCAGAGTAGGGAAGTATGAAAAACTGTTTTTT. Translation: CATSRVGKYEKLFF.

This clonotype was detected ten times or more. The chain carries TRBV5-1 and TRBJ2-1; 13 bases line up with TRBD2. The CDR3 is made up of 15 amino acids. CDR1 is SGHRS and CDR2 is YFSETQ in the germline V gene. V lost 4 bases, J lost 5 bases, and 3 bases stayed unmatched. The CDR3, as DNA: TGCGCCAGCAGCAGACTAGCGGGGGGAGACAATGAGCAGTTCTTC. This encodes CASSRLAGGDNEQFF.

This clonotype has just a few counts. This chain uses TRBV29-1 with TRBJ2-7, with D possibly being TRBD2 (6 bases). With 3 bases removed from V and 4 bases from J, the gap between germline ends came to 13 bases. The CDR3 is made up of 13 amino acids. Germline CDR1 is SQVTM and CDR2 is ANQGSEA. The CDR3 nucleotides read TGCAGCGTTGAGGCGACCGGGGGTTACGAGCAGTACTTC. It encodes CSVEATGGYEQYF.

This clonotype has a handful of counts. The chain links TRBV11-3 to TRBJ2-1, with unresolved D. From germline, CDR1 is SGHNT and CDR2 YENEEA. V lost 1 base to trimming and J lost 5 bases, with 12 bases between them. There are 15 residues in the CDR3. CDR3 in DNA: TGTGCCAGCAGCTTAGGGCAGACACGGGACAATGAGCAGTTCTTC. Its protein product is CASSLGQTRDNEQFF. The complete variable domain, with remaining parts taken from reference TRBV11-3 and TRBJ2-1, reads EAGVVQSPRYKIIEKKQPVAFWCNPISGHNTLYWYLQNLGQGPELLIRYENEEAVDDSQLPKDRFSAERLKGVDSTLKIQPAELGDSAVYLCASSLGQTRDNEQFFGPGTRLTVL.

This clonotype was recorded at least ten times. J is TRBJ1-1 and V is TRBV12-3 or TRBV12-4; 8 positions agree with TRBD1. This CDR3 has 13 residues. The ends lost 6 bases at V and 4 bases at J; junction bases unmatched: 4. CDR3 DNA: TGTGCCAGCAGCCTGACAGGGGCCACTGAAGCTTTCTTT. Protein: CASSLTGATEAFF.

The V and J genes are TRBV20-1 and TRBJ1-6; 9 positions agree with TRBD1. This CDR3 is built from 17 residues. The J segment lost 6 bases and the V segment lost 2 bases, leaving 11 bases of the junction unmatched. Germline CDR1 reads DFQATT; CDR2 reads SNEGSKA (reference sequence). The CDR3 sequence is CSARNAQGANSNSPLHF. CDR3 bases: TGCAGTGCTAGAAATGCACAGGGGGCCAATTCTAATTCACCCCTCCACTTT.

The chain is built from TRBV20-1 and TRBJ2-1; 11 bases are shared with TRBD2. Unmatched junction bases numbered 8, after V lost 6 bases and J lost 4 bases. Per the germline V gene, CDR1 is DFQATT and CDR2 is SNEGSKA (reference sequence). The CDR3 contains 15 residues. The CDR3 nucleotides are TGCAGTGCAGAAGGGACTAGCGGCCTTTACAATGAGCAGTTCTTC. Protein: CSAEGTSGLYNEQFF.

This clonotype came up many times. This chain uses TRBV5-1 with TRBJ2-3; D is perhaps TRBD1 (6 bases). The CDR3 is 15 residues long. The germline gives CDR1 SGHRS, CDR2 YFSETQ. Trimming left V 4 bases short and J 2 bases short, with 14 bases between. The chain's CDR3 is CASSSTTGSTDTQYF. The CDR3 DNA reads TGCGCCAGCAGCAGTACGACAGGCTCCACAGATACGCAGTATTTT.

The chain is built from TRBV3-1 and TRBJ1-2, with a weak D call TRBD1 (6 bases). CDR3 length equals 15 residues. CDR1 is LGHDT and CDR2 is YNNKEL in the germline V gene (reference sequence). Trimming shortened V by 1 base and J by 4 bases, and 13 bases separated the two germline ends. DNA for the CDR3: TGTGCCAGCAGCCAAGTTGACGGGGGCGGCTATGGCTACACCTTC. Residues: CASSQVDGGGYGYTF.

This clonotype was observed a handful of times. The gene calls are TRBV5-1 and TRBJ2-7; 10 bases match TRBD2. V lost 0 bases and J lost 2; bases outside the gene matches: 2. CDR1 is SGHRS and CDR2 is YFSETQ in the germline V gene. The CDR3 totals 15 residues. CDR3 sequence: CASSLGLAGPYEQYF. The DNA for the CDR3 is TGCGCCAGCAGCTTGGGACTAGCGGGCCCCTACGAGCAGTACTTC.

This clonotype was seen more than once but under ten times. The chain is built from TRBV2 and TRBJ1-3; TRBD1 might be the D (6 bases). Germline CDR1 SNHLY, CDR2 FYNNEI. Trimming cost V 2 bases and J 4 bases, with 9 bases left between them. The CDR3 is 14 amino acids. This CDR3 reads CASSEWGAGNTIYF. CDR3 bases: TGTGCCAGCAGTGAATGGGGGGCAGGAAACACCATATATTTT.

About this clonotype: A much larger clone lies a single base off, so this may be a read error. The chain has TRBV29-1 and TRBJ1-2; the match to TRBD1 covers 7 bases. The CDR3 spans 12 residues. Germline-derived CDR1 and CDR2 are SQVTM and ANQGSEA. The trim removed 7 bases at V and 2 bases at J, leaving 4 bases unmatched. Here the CDR3 DNA reads TGCAGCGCACAGGGGTCGAACTATGGCTACACCTTC. Translating it yields CSAQGSNYGYTF.